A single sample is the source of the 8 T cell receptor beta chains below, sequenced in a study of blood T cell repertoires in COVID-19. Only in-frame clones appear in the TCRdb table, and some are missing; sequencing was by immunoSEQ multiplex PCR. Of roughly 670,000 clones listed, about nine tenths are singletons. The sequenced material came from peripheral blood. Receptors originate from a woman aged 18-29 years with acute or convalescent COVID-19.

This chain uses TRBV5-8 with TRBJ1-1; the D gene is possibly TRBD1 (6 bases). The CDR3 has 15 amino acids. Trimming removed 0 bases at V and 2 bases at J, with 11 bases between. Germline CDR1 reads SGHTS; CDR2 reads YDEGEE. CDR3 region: CASSLVQGTNTEAFF. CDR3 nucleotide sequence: TGTGCCAGCAGCTTGGTTCAGGGGACAAACACTGAAGCTTTCTTT. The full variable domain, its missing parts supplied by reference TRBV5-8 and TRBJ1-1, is EAGVTQSPTHLIKTRGQQATLRCSPISGHTSVYWYQQALGLGLQFLLWYDEGEERNRGNFPPRFSGRQFPNYSSELNVNALELEDSALYLCASSLVQGTNTEAFFGQGTRLTVV.

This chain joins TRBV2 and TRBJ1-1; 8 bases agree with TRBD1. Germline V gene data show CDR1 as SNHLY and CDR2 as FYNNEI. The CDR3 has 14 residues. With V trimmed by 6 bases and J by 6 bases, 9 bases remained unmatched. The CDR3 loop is CASSGQGEGSEAFF. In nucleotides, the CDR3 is TGTGCCAGCAGCGGACAGGGTGAGGGCTCTGAAGCTTTCTTT.

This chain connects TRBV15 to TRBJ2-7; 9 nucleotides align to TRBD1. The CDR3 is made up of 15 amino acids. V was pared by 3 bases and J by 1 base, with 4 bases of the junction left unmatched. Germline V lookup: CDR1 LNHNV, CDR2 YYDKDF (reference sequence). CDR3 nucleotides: TGTGCCACCAGCAGGGACAGGGGAATTTCCTACGAGCAGTACTTC. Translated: CATSRDRGISYEQYF.

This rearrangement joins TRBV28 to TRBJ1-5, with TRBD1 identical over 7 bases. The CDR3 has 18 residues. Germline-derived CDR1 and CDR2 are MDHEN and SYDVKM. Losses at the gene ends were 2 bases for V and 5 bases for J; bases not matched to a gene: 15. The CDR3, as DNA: TGTGCCAGCAGTTTAACGGCAAATCCGGGACAGCAGGATCAGCCCCAGCATTTT. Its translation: CASSLTANPGQQDQPQHF.

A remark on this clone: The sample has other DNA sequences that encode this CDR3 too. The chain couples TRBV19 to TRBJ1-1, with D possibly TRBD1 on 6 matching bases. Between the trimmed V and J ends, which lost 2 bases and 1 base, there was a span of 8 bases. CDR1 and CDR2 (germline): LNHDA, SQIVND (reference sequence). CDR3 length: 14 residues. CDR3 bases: TGTGCCAGTAGTATACGGGGGGCGAACACTGAAGCTTTCTTT. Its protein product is CASSIRGANTEAFF.

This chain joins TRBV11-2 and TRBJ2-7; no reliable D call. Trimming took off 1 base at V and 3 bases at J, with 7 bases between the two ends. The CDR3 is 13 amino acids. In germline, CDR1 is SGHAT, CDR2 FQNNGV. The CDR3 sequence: CASSLVSYYEQYF. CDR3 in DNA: TGTGCCAGCAGCTTAGTGTCTTACTACGAGCAGTACTTC.

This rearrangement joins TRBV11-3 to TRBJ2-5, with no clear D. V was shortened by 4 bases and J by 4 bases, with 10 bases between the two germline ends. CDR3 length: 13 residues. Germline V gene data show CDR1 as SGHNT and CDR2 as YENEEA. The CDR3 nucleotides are TGTGCCAGCAGCTGGTCGCACGGAGAGACCCAGTACTTC. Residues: CASSWSHGETQYF.

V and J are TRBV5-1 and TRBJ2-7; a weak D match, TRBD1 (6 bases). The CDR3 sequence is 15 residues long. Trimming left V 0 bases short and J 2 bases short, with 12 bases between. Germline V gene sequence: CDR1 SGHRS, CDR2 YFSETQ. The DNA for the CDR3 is TGCGCCAGCAGCTTGGAACAGGGTGGAGCCTACGAGCAGTACTTC. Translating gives CASSLEQGGAYEQYF. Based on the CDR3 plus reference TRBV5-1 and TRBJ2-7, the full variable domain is KAGVTQTPRYLIKTRGQQVTLSCSPISGHRSVSWYQQTPGQGLQFLFEYFSETQRNKGNFPGRFSGRQFSNSRSEMNVSTLELGDSALYLCASSLEQGGAYEQYFGPGTRLTVT.